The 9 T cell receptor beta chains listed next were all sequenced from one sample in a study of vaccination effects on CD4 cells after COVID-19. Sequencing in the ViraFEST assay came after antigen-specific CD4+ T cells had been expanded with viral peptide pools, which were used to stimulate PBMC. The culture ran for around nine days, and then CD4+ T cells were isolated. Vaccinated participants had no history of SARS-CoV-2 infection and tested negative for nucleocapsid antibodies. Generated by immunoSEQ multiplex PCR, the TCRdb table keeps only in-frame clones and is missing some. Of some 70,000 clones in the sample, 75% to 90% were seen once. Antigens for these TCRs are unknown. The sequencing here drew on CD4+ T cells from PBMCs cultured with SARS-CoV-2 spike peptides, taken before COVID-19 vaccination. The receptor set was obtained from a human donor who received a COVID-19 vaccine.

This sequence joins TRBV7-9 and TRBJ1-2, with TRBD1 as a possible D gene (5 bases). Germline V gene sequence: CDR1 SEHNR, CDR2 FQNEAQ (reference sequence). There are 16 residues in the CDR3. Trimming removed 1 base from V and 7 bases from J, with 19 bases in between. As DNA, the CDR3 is TGTGCCAGCAGCTTAGGGGCAGGGTTGGCGAATGGTGGCTACACCTTC. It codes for CASSLGAGLANGGYTF.

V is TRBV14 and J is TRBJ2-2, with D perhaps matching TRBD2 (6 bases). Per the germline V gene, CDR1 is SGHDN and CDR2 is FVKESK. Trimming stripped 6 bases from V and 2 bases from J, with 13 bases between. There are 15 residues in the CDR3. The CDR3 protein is CASSATRLNTGELFF. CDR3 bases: TGTGCCAGCAGTGCGACTAGGTTAAACACCGGGGAGCTGTTTTTT.

CDR3 in amino acids: CSGGLLGTQYF. For the CDR3, the DNA is TGCAGCGGCGGACTCCTGGGGACCCAGTACTTC. This chain joins TRBV29-1 and TRBJ2-5, with TRBD2 as a possible D gene (5 bases). The CDR3 is made up of 11 amino acids. V gave up 7 bases and J gave up 7 bases, with 13 bases separating them. Germline V gene sequence: CDR1 SQVTM, CDR2 ANQGSEA.

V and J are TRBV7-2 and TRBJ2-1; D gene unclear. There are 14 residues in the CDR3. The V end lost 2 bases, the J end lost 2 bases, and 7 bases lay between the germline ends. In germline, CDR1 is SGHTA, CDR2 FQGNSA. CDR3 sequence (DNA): TGTGCCAGCAGCTTAATGGCAGCCTACAATGAGCAGTTCTTC. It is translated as CASSLMAAYNEQFF. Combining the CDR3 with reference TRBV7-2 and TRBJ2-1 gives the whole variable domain GAGVSQSPSNKVTEKGKDVELRCDPISGHTALYWYRQSLGQGLEFLIYFQGNSAPDKSGLPSDRFSAERTGGSVSTLTIQRTQQEDSAVYLCASSLMAAYNEQFFGPGTRLTVL.

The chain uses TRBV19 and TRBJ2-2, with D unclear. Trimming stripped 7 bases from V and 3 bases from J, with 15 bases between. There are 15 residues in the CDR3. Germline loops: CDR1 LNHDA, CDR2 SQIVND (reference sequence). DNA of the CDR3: TGTGCCAGTATGCGCAGTGACTCCTACACCGGGGAGCTGTTTTTT. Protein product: CASMRSDSYTGELFF.

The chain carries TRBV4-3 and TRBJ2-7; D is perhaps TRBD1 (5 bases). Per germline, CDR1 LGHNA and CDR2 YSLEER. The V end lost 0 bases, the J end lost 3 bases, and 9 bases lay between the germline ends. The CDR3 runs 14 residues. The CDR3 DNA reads TGCGCCAGCAGCCAAGATATGCAGGGCTACGAGCAGTACGTC. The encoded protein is CASSQDMQGYEQYV.

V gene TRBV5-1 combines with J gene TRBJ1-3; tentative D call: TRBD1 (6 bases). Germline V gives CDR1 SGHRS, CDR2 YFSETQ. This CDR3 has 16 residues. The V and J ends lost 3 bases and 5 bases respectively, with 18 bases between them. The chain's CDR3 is CASSYELGQRRNTIYF. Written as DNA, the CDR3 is TGCGCCAGCAGCTATGAACTTGGACAGAGAAGAAACACCATATATTTT.

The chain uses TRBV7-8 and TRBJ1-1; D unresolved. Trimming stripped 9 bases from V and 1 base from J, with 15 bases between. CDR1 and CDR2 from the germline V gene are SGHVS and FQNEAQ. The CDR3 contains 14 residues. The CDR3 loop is CASFLGNSNTEAFF. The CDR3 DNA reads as TGTGCCAGTTTTCTCGGGAATTCGAACACTGAAGCTTTCTTT.

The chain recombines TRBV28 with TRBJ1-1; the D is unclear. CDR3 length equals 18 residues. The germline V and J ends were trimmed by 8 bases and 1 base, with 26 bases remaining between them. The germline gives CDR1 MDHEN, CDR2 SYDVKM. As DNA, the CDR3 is TGTGCCAGCGCTTCATTAGCCTACGGTGGGGTGGGGAACACTGAAGCTTTCTTT. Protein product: CASASLAYGGVGNTEAFF.